This TCR beta chain was recorded in a study of blood T cells in healthy people across ages. Study observations and caveats: Diversity of TCR beta per million T cells declined in a roughly linear way with age.

The table lists this clonotype with a few counts. Its cognate antigen is unknown. The second PCR ran roughly 6 to 12 cycles with a sample-barcoded 5' primer and J-beta primers. TCRdb reprocessed the 5' RACE reads via MiXCR and lists one record per CDR3 protein. Counted here are roughly 1,000,000 distinct CDR3 sequences, roughly a quarter occurring once; the ten biggest clones make up about 0.8%. Extraction yielded at least 5 micrograms of total RNA per sample. The germline V gene has CDR1 SQVTM and CDR2 ANQGSEA. The V end lost 5 bases, the J end lost 6 bases, and 17 bases lay between the germline ends. This CDR3 region has 13 residues. Separately, the same data were catalogued under a study of T cells of mothers and their children.

This TCR was sampled from a girl under 10 years old in good health. What was sequenced was blood. The chain recombines TRBV29-1 with TRBJ2-7; TRBD1 or TRBD2 may be the D gene (5 bases each). In DNA, the CDR3 is TGCAGCGTTTGGGACGCCGGGACGGGCGAGCAGTACTTC. Its protein is CSVWDAGTGEQYF.